Below, 2 T cell receptor beta chains from the same sample are listed, as sequenced in a study of hypomethylating agent response in myelodysplastic syndrome. Assay: immunoSEQ multiplex PCR; the TCRdb copy retains only in-frame clones and omits some. The repertoire holds approximately 4,200 clones, 70% to 90% seen once, with roughly 14% in the top ten. The sequenced sample was bone marrow, obtained before or after starting hypomethylating agent treatment for myelodysplastic syndrome (not recorded which). The receptors come from a human donor with myelodysplastic syndrome.

The chain employs TRBV11-2 and TRBJ1-3; D ambiguous. The CDR3 runs 12 residues. The germline V gene has CDR1 SGHAT and CDR2 FQNNGV. V gave up 5 bases and J gave up 7 bases, with 9 bases separating them. The CDR3 spells CASSRDTNTIYF. The CDR3 DNA sequence: TGTGCCAGCAGCCGAGATACCAACACCATATATTTT.

This rearrangement joins TRBV7-9 to TRBJ2-5; D is perhaps TRBD1 (6 bases). The J call may be in error: the DNA end matches TRBJ2-7 better. The CDR3 length is 14 residues. Germline CDR1 is SEHNR and CDR2 is FQNEAQ (reference sequence). CDR3: CASSTTGGSYEQYF. The CDR3, as DNA: TGTGCCAGCAGCACGACAGGTGGGTCCTACGAGCAGTACTTC.